This TCR beta chain was documented in a study of tumor-infiltrating lymphocytes in oesophageal squamous cell carcinoma. The CDR3 sequence is 16 residues long. Germline CDR1 MRHNA, CDR2 SNTAGT. This clonotype was detected only a few times. One base away lies a much larger clone, so this may be a sequencing read error. A single record per CDR3 protein comes from TCRdb applying MiXCR to the PCR reads. The sample includes about 16,000 distinct CDR3 sequences, 35% to 55% of them seen just once. The material sequenced was blood. This receptor was obtained from a female donor with esophageal squamous cell carcinoma. The V call is TRBV6-4, the J call TRBJ2-1, with 8 bases aligning to TRBD2. Matching the DNA end better, TRBJ2-7 makes the J call doubtful. CDR3 region: CASSVQPGLGSNEQYF. CDR3 sequence (DNA): TGTGCCAGCAGTGTTCAACCGGGACTAGGGTCCAATGAGCAGTACTTC.